Shown below are 19 T cell receptor beta chains from a single sample sequenced in a study of cytomegalovirus exposure and HLA in healthy donors. PCR used 60 Vbeta primers and 13 Jbeta primers. Sequenced by immunoSEQ multiplex PCR; TCRdb stores in-frame clones only, minus some. The sample includes 100,000 to 150,000 clones, roughly 79% of them seen just once. Sequences were obtained from PBMCs. The receptors originated from a male donor in good health and CMV-seronegative.

This chain connects TRBV6-5 to TRBJ2-2; TRBD1 agrees at 8 bases. The CDR3 contains 14 residues. V was pared by 8 bases and J by 1 base, with 3 bases of the junction left unmatched. The germline V gene has CDR1 MNHEY and CDR2 SVGAGI. The CDR3 sequence: CASVQGENTGELFF. As DNA, the CDR3 is TGTGCCAGCGTACAGGGGGAGAACACCGGGGAGCTGTTTTTT.

The CDR3 region has the DNA TGTGCCAGCAGGACCGCCGGGACAGGGCTCACCCAAGAGACCCAGTACTTC. It is translated as CASRTAGTGLTQETQYF. The chain links TRBV7-9 to TRBJ2-5, with TRBD1 matching 9 bases. This CDR3 spans 17 amino acids. CDR1 and CDR2 from the germline V gene are SEHNR and FQNEAQ (reference sequence). V gave up 6 bases and J gave up 1 base; unmatched junction bases: 12.

The rearrangement joins TRBV19 to TRBJ1-4; TRBD1 matches at 8 bases. Germline V gene lookup returns CDR1 LNHDA and CDR2 SQIVND (reference sequence). J was trimmed by 8 bases and V by 8 bases; bases with no gene match: 7. There are 13 residues in the CDR3. The CDR3 is CASSKDRDEKLFF. In nucleotides, the CDR3 is TGTGCCAGTTCGAAGGACAGGGACGAAAAACTGTTTTTT. Looking up the rest from reference TRBV19 and TRBJ1-4 gives the full variable domain: DGGITQSPKYLFRKEGQNVTLSCEQNLNHDAMYWYRQDPGQGLRLIYYSQIVNDFQKGDIAEGYSVSREKKESFPLTVTSAQKNPTAFYLCASSKDRDEKLFFGSGTQLSVL.

The chain employs TRBV4-1 and TRBJ2-3; 10 bases agree with TRBD2. Germline CDR1 is MGHRA and CDR2 is YSYEKL. This CDR3 spans 17 amino acids. Losses at the gene ends were 0 bases for V and 2 bases for J; bases not matched to a gene: 5. The CDR3 here is CASSQEASGGTTDTQYF. The CDR3, as DNA: TGCGCCAGCAGCCAAGAAGCTAGCGGGGGTACCACAGATACGCAGTATTTT.

The chain combines TRBV29-1 with TRBJ2-5, with D possibly being TRBD1 (5 bases). V dropped 6 bases and J dropped 2 bases, with 10 bases sitting between them. The CDR3 loop spans 12 amino acids. CDR1 is SQVTM, CDR2 ANQGSEA, per germline. CDR3 residues: CSVDSSQETQYF. The CDR3 nucleotides are TGCAGCGTCGACAGTTCTCAAGAGACCCAGTACTTC.

This clone was seen a handful of times. CDR3 bases: TGTGCCAGCAGCTTAGGAGCGGGGAGTGGTGATGGCTACACCTTC. It encodes CASSLGAGSGDGYTF. The rearrangement uses TRBV7-9 and TRBJ1-2; unclear D gene. CDR3 length: 15 residues. Germline V CDR1 and CDR2: SEHNR, FQNEAQ (reference sequence). V lost 1 base to trimming and J lost 6 bases, with 15 bases between them.

The CDR3 coding sequence is TGTGCCAGCAGCTTACTCGGGTTTTCACTAGCGATAGGAGATACGCAGTATTTT. Its translation is CASSLLGFSLAIGDTQYF. This sequence joins TRBV7-2 and TRBJ2-3, with 7 nucleotides matching TRBD2. Germline CDR1 reads SGHTA; CDR2 reads FQGNSA. The CDR3 is made up of 18 amino acids. Trimming took 2 bases from V and 5 from J; bases not matched to a gene: 16.

The genes are TRBV6-6 and TRBJ2-3; 8 bases map to TRBD1. V dropped 6 bases and J dropped 6; count of bases not matched to a gene: 5. Germline V gene sequence: CDR1 MNHNY, CDR2 SVGAGI (reference sequence). This CDR3 is built from 13 residues. The CDR3 nucleotides read TGTGCCAGCAGACCACGACAGGGGGATACGCAGTATTTT. Translating gives CASRPRQGDTQYF.

The J gene is TRBJ2-7, the V gene TRBV5-1, with 7 bases that match TRBD2. V gave up 7 bases and J gave up 3 bases; unmatched junction bases: 4. Germline CDR1 reads SGHRS; CDR2 reads YFSETQ. CDR3 length: 12 residues. As DNA, the CDR3 is TGCGCCAGCGCTGGGGAGGGCTACGAGCAGTACTTC. Its translation is CASAGEGYEQYF. The full variable domain, rest sourced from reference TRBV5-1 and TRBJ2-7, is KAGVTQTPRYLIKTRGQQVTLSCSPISGHRSVSWYQQTPGQGLQFLFEYFSETQRNKGNFPGRFSGRQFSNSRSEMNVSTLELGDSALYLCASAGEGYEQYFGPGTRLTVT.

J is TRBJ2-1 and V is TRBV9; 9 bases line up with TRBD2. V lost 1 base, J lost 6 bases, and 8 bases stayed unmatched. The germline V gene encodes CDR1 SGDLS and CDR2 YYNGEE. This CDR3 is built from 16 residues. Here the CDR3 DNA reads TGTGCCAGCAGCGTACTTAGCGGGGGAAACATCAATGAGCAGTTCTTC. Protein: CASSVLSGGNINEQFF.

The genes are TRBV5-4 and TRBJ2-1, with 8 bases lining up with TRBD1. The CDR3 is made up of 17 amino acids. CDR1 is SGHNT and CDR2 is YYREEE in the germline V gene (reference sequence). With 0 bases clipped from V and 1 base from J, the junction kept 6 bases outside the gene matches. The CDR3 nucleotides are TGTGCCAGCAGCTTGGGACAGGGGCTCTCTTCCTACAATGAGCAGTTCTTC. It codes for CASSLGQGLSSYNEQFF. Variable domain in full (rest from reference TRBV5-4 and TRBJ2-1): ETGVTQSPTHLIKTRGQQVTLRCSSQSGHNTVSWYQQALGQGPQFIFQYYREEENGRGNFPPRFSGLQFPNYSSELNVNALELDDSALYLCASSLGQGLSSYNEQFFGPGTRLTVL.

This clone was counted once. The V gene is TRBV5-1, the J gene TRBJ1-2; 10 nucleotides match TRBD1. Germline V gene sequence: CDR1 SGHRS, CDR2 YFSETQ. J was trimmed by 0 bases and V by 4 bases; bases with no gene match: 3. The CDR3 extends over 15 amino acids. Written as DNA, the CDR3 is TGCGCCAGCAGCCCCGGACAGGGGGCTAACTATGGCTACACCTTC. Translation gives CASSPGQGANYGYTF.

The chain joins TRBV6-4 to TRBJ1-2; the match to TRBD1 covers 8 bases. With 0 bases clipped from V and 5 bases from J, the junction kept 5 bases outside the gene matches. Germline CDR1 is MRHNA and CDR2 is SNTAGT. The CDR3 contains 15 residues. CDR3 residues: CASSDSRQGFYGYTF. The DNA for the CDR3 is TGTGCCAGCAGTGACTCGAGACAGGGGTTTTATGGCTACACCTTC.

This clone was counted only a few times. The gene calls are TRBV7-2 and TRBJ2-5; D is perhaps TRBD2 (5 bases). Germline V lookup: CDR1 SGHTA, CDR2 FQGNSA. The CDR3 loop spans 13 amino acids. The V end was cut by 1 base, the J end by 4 bases, with 7 bases between. CDR3 amino acids: CASSLGLRETQYF. The DNA of the CDR3 is TGTGCCAGCAGCTTAGGACTAAGAGAGACCCAGTACTTC.

The chain links TRBV2 to TRBJ1-1; D unclear. This CDR3 is built from 15 residues. The germline gives CDR1 SNHLY, CDR2 FYNNEI. Deletions cut 1 base from V and 4 bases from J, with 13 bases between. CDR3: CASSEVRSTGTEAFF. DNA for the CDR3: TGTGCCAGCAGTGAAGTCCGATCCACTGGCACTGAAGCTTTCTTT.

This clone turned up a few times. The rearrangement links TRBV5-8 to TRBJ2-7, with D maybe TRBD2 (5 bases). CDR1 is SGHTS, CDR2 YDEGEE, per germline. There are 13 residues in the CDR3. Trimming took off 4 bases at V and 2 bases at J, with 10 bases between the two ends. CDR3 protein: CASSIGDAYEQYF. In DNA form, the CDR3 reads TGTGCCAGCAGCATCGGGGATGCCTACGAGCAGTACTTC.

This rearrangement joins TRBV6-1 to TRBJ1-4, with TRBD1 as a possible D gene (6 bases). The CDR3 contains 18 residues. Per germline, CDR1 MNHNS and CDR2 SASEGT. The ends were cut back, 1 base at V and 2 bases at J, with 17 bases in the middle. The CDR3 loop is CASSEENRSRGTNEKLFF. The CDR3, as DNA: TGTGCCAGCAGTGAAGAGAACAGGTCGAGGGGGACTAATGAAAAACTGTTTTTT.

This clone has just a few counts. This chain links TRBV9 with TRBJ2-1, with TRBD1 as a possible D gene (5 bases). Germline V CDR1 and CDR2: SGDLS, YYNGEE. The V end lost 4 bases, the J end lost 9 bases, and 23 bases lay between the germline ends. This CDR3 comprises 16 residues. CDR3 protein: CASSPRQTSSSREQFF. In DNA, the CDR3 is TGTGCCAGCAGCCCGAGACAGACCTCAAGCTCGCGTGAGCAGTTCTTC.

The chain recombines TRBV30 with TRBJ1-3; no clear D. The germline V gene encodes CDR1 GTSNPN and CDR2 SVGIG (reference sequence). The CDR3 runs 13 residues. V lost 0 bases and J 9 bases, leaving 12 bases between the germline ends. The CDR3 is CAWSVQPKPTIYF. The CDR3 region has the DNA TGTGCCTGGAGTGTACAACCGAAACCCACCATATATTTT.